Below are 31 T cell receptor beta chains sequenced from a single sample in a study of CD8 T cells in ankylosing spondylitis. In TCRdb, the 5' RACE reads were re-called with MiXCR into one record per CDR3 protein. The sample lists approximately 250,000 distinct CDR3 sequences, about 30% seen once, with 3.5% to 4.5% in the top ten. Sequenced input: blood, either unsorted or a sorted T cell fraction (not recorded which). These receptors all come from a male donor with ankylosing spondylitis or in good health (not recorded which).

This clonotype was seen a few times. J is TRBJ1-4 and V is TRBV12-3 or TRBV12-4, with D possibly TRBD1 on 6 matching bases. Trimming pared 6 bases from V and 8 bases from J, leaving 16 bases between. There are 14 residues in the CDR3. The CDR3 region is CASSRQAALEKLFF. The CDR3 DNA reads as TGTGCCAGCAGCAGACAGGCCGCCCTAGAAAAACTGTTTTTT.

The rearrangement joins TRBV24-1 to TRBJ2-1; TRBD2 matches at 8 bases. The CDR3 has 14 amino acids. V lost 5 bases and J lost 4; bases outside the gene matches: 3. The germline V gene has CDR1 KGHDR and CDR2 SFDVKD. CDR3: CATSGRGEYNEQFF. Written as DNA, the CDR3 is TGTGCCACCAGTGGGCGGGGGGAGTACAATGAGCAGTTCTTC.

The rearrangement links TRBV20-1 to TRBJ1-2; D unresolved. There are 12 residues in the CDR3. Germline CDR1 reads DFQATT; CDR2 reads SNEGSKA (reference sequence). Trimming took 3 bases from V and 2 from J, leaving 7 bases between them. The CDR3 sequence is CSASAQNYGYTF. DNA for the CDR3: TGCAGTGCTAGCGCCCAGAACTATGGCTACACCTTC.

This clonotype was observed a handful of times. This chain uses TRBV12-3 or TRBV12-4 with TRBJ2-3, with TRBD2 identical over 10 bases. CDR3 length equals 18 residues. V lost 6 bases, J lost 2 bases, and 14 bases stayed unmatched. The CDR3 coding sequence is TGTGCCAGCAGGGGGGATCATAGCGGGGGGTCCTTCACAGATACGCAGTATTTT. Translated, it gives CASRGDHSGGSFTDTQYF.

The V call is TRBV10-3, the J call TRBJ2-1; 7 bases agree with TRBD2. V trimming: 6 bases; J trimming: 5 bases; junction bases outside the gene matches: 13. This CDR3 has 16 residues. Looked up from germline, CDR1 is ENHRY and CDR2 is SYGVKD. Here the CDR3 reads CAIRGGGAGNHNEQFF. CDR3 nucleotide sequence: TGTGCCATCAGGGGCGGGGGTGCGGGCAACCACAATGAGCAGTTCTTC.

V is TRBV20-1 and J is TRBJ2-3, with 9 nucleotides matching TRBD1. V lost 7 bases, J lost 3 bases, and 8 bases stayed unmatched. The CDR3 is 14 amino acids. The germline CDR1 and CDR2 sequences are DFQATT and SNEGSKA (reference sequence). This CDR3 is CSVAQGATTDTQYF. For the CDR3, the DNA is TGCAGTGTGGCACAGGGGGCGACTACAGATACGCAGTATTTT.

In regard to this clonotype: The junction and the germline gene differ at one end; a read error may be behind it. The V and J genes are TRBV4-2 and TRBJ2-1; D may correspond to TRBD1 or TRBD2 (6 bases each). This CDR3 has 19 residues. The V gene's germline CDR1 is LGHNA and CDR2 YNFKEQ. The CDR3 protein is CASRQDPGAGRVSYNEQFF. The CDR3 DNA follows: TGTGCCAGCCGCCAAGATCCGGGGGCGGGTAGGGTCTCCTACAATGAGCAGTTCTTC.

This chain uses TRBV20-1 with TRBJ2-4; D remains ambiguous. Germline CDR1 reads DFQATT; CDR2 reads SNEGSKA (reference sequence). Trimming removed 1 base from V and 0 bases from J, with 10 bases in between. CDR3 length: 15 residues. Written as DNA, the CDR3 is TGCAGTGCTAGAGGACCCTTGGGAGCCAAAAACATTCAGTACTTC. Translating gives CSARGPLGAKNIQYF.

The chain employs TRBV5-6 and TRBJ2-5; D remains ambiguous. The germline CDR1 and CDR2 sequences are SGHDT and YYEEEE. CDR3 size: 15 residues. Trimming shortened V by 0 bases and J by 1 base, and 10 bases separated the two germline ends. In nucleotides, the CDR3 is TGTGCCAGCAGCTTGGGTGGGAACCGCCAAGAGACCCAGTACTTC. It encodes CASSLGGNRQETQYF.

This clonotype was recorded a few times. The genes are TRBV6-1 and TRBJ2-1; D is possibly TRBD2 (6 bases). The CDR3 has 16 residues. Trimming took off 5 bases at V and 7 bases at J, with 21 bases between the two ends. CDR1 is MNHNS, CDR2 SASEGT, per germline. The CDR3 nucleotides are TGTGCCAGCAGTACCCTTGGAGGGTTCTCCAAGAATGAGCAGTTCTTC. The encoded protein is CASSTLGGFSKNEQFF.

The chain uses TRBV12-3 or TRBV12-4 and TRBJ2-3; D is possibly TRBD2 (5 bases). Trimming took off 4 bases at V and 3 bases at J, with 5 bases between the two ends. CDR3 length: 12 amino acids. The CDR3, as DNA: TGTGCCAGCAGTTGGAGGACAGATACGCAGTATTTT. It yields the protein CASSWRTDTQYF.

The chain is built from TRBV4-1 and TRBJ2-1; 10 positions match TRBD2. CDR3 size: 18 residues. Germline trimming cut 1 base from V and 0 bases from J; bases unmatched to any gene: 6. The germline gives CDR1 MGHRA, CDR2 YSYEKL. The CDR3 DNA is TGCGCCAGCAGCCAAGTTGATAGCGGGGGGAGCTCCTACAATGAGCAGTTCTTC. Its translation is CASSQVDSGGSSYNEQFF.

This clonotype came up once. This chain connects TRBV3-1 to TRBJ1-6; weak D call: TRBD1 (6 bases). The V gene's germline CDR1 is LGHDT and CDR2 YNNKEL (reference sequence). The CDR3 runs to 15 residues. V gave up 5 bases and J gave up 9 bases, with 17 bases separating them. Here the CDR3 DNA reads TGTGCCAGCAGCGAGAACCCGGGGGCATCTTCACCCCTCCACTTT. Translating gives CASSENPGASSPLHF.

This clonotype was found a few times. The chain employs TRBV18 and TRBJ2-5; D gene unclear. The CDR3 runs 14 residues. From germline, CDR1 is KGHSH and CDR2 LQKENI. The germline V and J ends were trimmed by 0 bases and 4 bases, with 9 bases remaining between them. The CDR3 DNA follows: TGTGCCAGCTCACCACCAGGCCGGTCAGAGACCCAGTACTTC. Translating gives CASSPPGRSETQYF.

This chain links TRBV27 with TRBJ2-7; tentatively, D is TRBD1 (6 bases). This CDR3 contains 14 residues. Germline V CDR1 and CDR2: MNHEY, SMNVEV (reference sequence). Trimming stripped 2 bases from V and 3 bases from J, with 11 bases between. CDR3 amino acids: CASSLQGMDYEQYF. The CDR3 region has the DNA TGTGCCAGCAGTTTACAGGGGATGGACTACGAGCAGTACTTC.

A few counts support this clonotype. The chain is built from TRBV10-1 and TRBJ2-1; TRBD1 aligns across 8 bases. The CDR3 runs to 16 residues. Germline V gives CDR1 WNHNN, CDR2 SYGVQD (reference sequence). Trimming took 0 bases from V and 10 from J; bases not matched to a gene: 11. The CDR3 loop reads CASSESTGGTGDEQFF. The CDR3 DNA follows: TGCGCCAGCAGTGAGTCGACGGGTGGGACAGGTGACGAGCAGTTCTTC.

This clonotype has only a few counts. V gene TRBV10-3 combines with J gene TRBJ2-1, with D possibly TRBD1 on 6 matching bases. The CDR3 is 13 amino acids. Germline values: CDR1 ENHRY, CDR2 SYGVKD. Trimming pared 11 bases from V and 5 bases from J, leaving 16 bases between. CDR3 DNA sequence: TGTGCCGTCCAAGGGGGACAAGACAATGAGCAGTTCTTC. Translation: CAVQGGQDNEQFF.

The genes are TRBV12-3 or TRBV12-4 and TRBJ2-5, with 12 bases fitting TRBD1. Losses at the gene ends were 5 bases for V and 5 bases for J; bases not matched to a gene: 6. This CDR3 contains 15 residues. CDR3 in DNA: TGTGCCAGCAGTACCCGGGACAGGGGGCGGGAGACCCAGTACTTC. It codes for CASSTRDRGRETQYF.

This clonotype was picked up a small number of times. The V and J genes are TRBV5-1 and TRBJ2-1; D might be TRBD1 (6 bases). CDR1 and CDR2 from the germline V gene are SGHRS and YFSETQ. CDR3 length equals 15 residues. Trimming shortened V by 5 bases and J by 0 bases, and 12 bases separated the two germline ends. The CDR3 nucleotides read TGCGCCAGCAGGCAAACAGGGAGCTCCTACAATGAGCAGTTCTTC. Protein: CASRQTGSSYNEQFF. Based on the CDR3 plus reference TRBV5-1 and TRBJ2-1, the full variable domain is KAGVTQTPRYLIKTRGQQVTLSCSPISGHRSVSWYQQTPGQGLQFLFEYFSETQRNKGNFPGRFSGRQFSNSRSEMNVSTLELGDSALYLCASRQTGSSYNEQFFGPGTRLTVL.

The rearrangement uses TRBV4-1 and TRBJ2-1; 7 bases line up with TRBD1. CDR3 length: 15 amino acids. Trimming took 5 bases from V and 0 from J; bases not matched to a gene: 4. Germline loops: CDR1 MGHRA, CDR2 YSYEKL. CDR3 protein: CASSRGGNSYNEQFF. The CDR3 nucleotides are TGCGCCAGCAGCAGAGGGGGCAACTCCTACAATGAGCAGTTCTTC.

This clonotype was observed a few times. The chain uses TRBV4-1 and TRBJ2-7; D is undetermined. The CDR3 is made up of 11 amino acids. The V end lost 3 bases, the J end lost 5 bases, and 5 bases lay between the germline ends. The germline V gene has CDR1 MGHRA and CDR2 YSYEKL. The CDR3 loop is CASSHQDEQYF. CDR3 coding DNA: TGCGCCAGCAGCCATCAGGACGAGCAGTACTTC.

This clonotype was counted between two and nine times. The chain is built from TRBV6-5 and TRBJ2-7, with 10 nucleotides matching TRBD1. The trim removed 4 bases at V and 0 bases at J, leaving 3 bases unmatched. The V gene's germline CDR1 is MNHEY and CDR2 SVGAGI. The CDR3 sequence is 15 residues long. CDR3 in amino acids: CASSSRTGGSYEQYF. The CDR3 DNA reads as TGTGCCAGCAGTTCCAGGACAGGGGGCTCCTACGAGCAGTACTTC.

J is TRBJ2-3 and V is TRBV7-2; the match to TRBD2 covers 9 bases. The germline gives CDR1 SGHTA, CDR2 FQGNSA. CDR3 length: 16 amino acids. With 1 base clipped from V and 2 bases from J, the junction kept 4 bases outside the gene matches. CDR3 nucleotides: TGTGCCAGCAGCTTAGGCGGCGGGGGGGACACAGATACGCAGTATTTT. It yields the protein CASSLGGGGDTDTQYF. Supplemented by reference TRBV7-2 and TRBJ2-3, the full variable domain reads GAGVSQSPSNKVTEKGKDVELRCDPISGHTALYWYRQSLGQGLEFLIYFQGNSAPDKSGLPSDRFSAERTGGSVSTLTIQRTQQEDSAVYLCASSLGGGGDTDTQYFGPGTRLTVL.

The J gene is TRBJ2-3, the V gene TRBV6-1, with 8 bases matching TRBD1. The germline gives CDR1 MNHNS, CDR2 SASEGT. The length of the CDR3 is 15 residues. V lost 6 bases to trimming and J lost 3 bases; unmatched junction nucleotides: 8. CDR3 sequence: CASREKGQATDTQYF. The CDR3 nucleotides are TGTGCCAGCAGGGAGAAGGGACAGGCAACAGATACGCAGTATTTT.

Only a few counts were recorded for this clonotype. The J gene is TRBJ2-7, the V gene TRBV10-3; a weak D match, TRBD1 (5 bases). The V gene lost 0 bases and the J gene lost 5 bases, with 11 bases spanning the gap. This CDR3 has 14 amino acids. The V gene's germline CDR1 is ENHRY and CDR2 SYGVKD. The CDR3 sequence is CAISESRPDNEQYF. The CDR3, as DNA: TGTGCCATCAGTGAGTCCCGCCCGGACAACGAGCAGTACTTC.

This clonotype was counted between two and nine times. CDR3 sequence (DNA): TGCGCCAGCAGCACCGGACAAGAGGGCGGCACCATATATTTT. This gives the protein CASSTGQEGGTIYF. This chain links TRBV5-1 with TRBJ1-3; TRBD1 might be the D (5 bases). CDR1 and CDR2 from the germline V gene are SGHRS and YFSETQ. The CDR3 consists of 14 residues. V lost 4 bases and J 9 bases, leaving 17 bases between the germline ends.

The rearrangement uses TRBV5-6 and TRBJ1-2; D call uncertain. Trimming cost V 5 bases and J 5 bases, with 22 bases left between them. CDR1 and CDR2 from the germline V gene are SGHDT and YYEEEE. The CDR3 sequence is 16 residues long. CDR3 sequence reads: CASRPLRSPLNYGYTF. The CDR3 DNA follows: TGTGCCAGCAGGCCCCTAAGGAGCCCCCTTAATTATGGCTACACCTTC.

This clonotype was counted only a few times. The CDR3 coding sequence is TGCAGTGCTCCTCGTTCCGGTGGCTTCGAGCAGTACTTC. Protein product: CSAPRSGGFEQYF. This sequence joins TRBV20-1 and TRBJ2-7; D gene unclear. This CDR3 has 13 amino acids. V was cut by 5 bases and J by 6 bases, with 17 bases left in between. The germline V gene encodes CDR1 DFQATT and CDR2 SNEGSKA (reference sequence).

This chain joins TRBV20-1 and TRBJ1-2; D perhaps matches TRBD1 (5 bases). The CDR3 is 13 amino acids. Germline CDR1 reads DFQATT; CDR2 reads SNEGSKA (reference sequence). V lost 0 bases, J lost 7 bases, and 12 bases lay in between. CDR3 sequence reads: CSARELGVRGYTF. CDR3 sequence (DNA): TGCAGTGCTAGAGAGTTGGGGGTTCGTGGCTACACCTTC.

The V gene is TRBV13, the J gene TRBJ2-1; 8 bases agree with TRBD2. The V gene end was trimmed by 0 bases and the J gene end by 0 bases; junction bases not matched to a gene: 7. There are 18 residues in the CDR3. Germline lookup yields CDR1 PRHDT and CDR2 FYEKMQ (reference sequence). The CDR3: CASSLGQRGPGSYNEQFF. The CDR3 DNA follows: TGTGCCAGCAGCTTAGGCCAGCGGGGGCCCGGCTCCTACAATGAGCAGTTCTTC. Looking up the rest from reference TRBV13 and TRBJ2-1 gives the full variable domain: AAGVIQSPRHLIKEKRETATLKCYPIPRHDTVYWYQQGPGQDPQFLISFYEKMQSDKGSIPDRFSAQQFSDYHSELNMSSLELGDSALYFCASSLGQRGPGSYNEQFFGPGTRLTVL.

This clonotype was detected only once. The chain couples TRBV20-1 to TRBJ2-3, with D perhaps matching TRBD1 or TRBD2 (5 bases each). The germline V gene has CDR1 DFQATT and CDR2 SNEGSKA (reference sequence). The CDR3 spans 17 residues. Between the trimmed V and J ends, which lost 6 bases and 0 bases, there was a span of 22 bases. In DNA form, the CDR3 reads TGCAGTGCCCCGGATGGTTTAATGGGACCTAGCACAGATACGCAGTATTTT. It is translated as CSAPDGLMGPSTDTQYF.